This T cell receptor (beta chain) appears in the sequencing data of a study of identical twins. About this clonotype itself: As yet, its antigen is unknown.

TCRdb independently ran MiXCR on the 5' RACE reads; one entry per CDR3 protein. The sample has around 480,000 distinct CDR3 sequences; over 12% are singletons. Findings and limits, study-wide: There is a chance that invariant MAIT and iNKT cells partially muddied zero-insertion analyses.

CDR1 and CDR2 (germline): ENHRY, SYGVKD. Trimming stripped 8 bases from V and 0 bases from J, with 11 bases between. The CDR3 is 14 residues long. These data also featured in a second study, about yellow fever vaccine responses in identical twins. In that study: The T cell response to vaccination in identical twins was reportedly partly convergent and partly personalized.

This chain uses TRBV10-3 with TRBJ2-1, with D possibly being TRBD2 (5 bases). This TCR was recovered from a woman aged 18-29 years in good health. The specimen sequenced was CD4+ T cells sorted from blood. CDR3 sequence (DNA): TGTGCCATCCCGCAGCGGACCTCCTACAATGAGCAGTTCTTC. It is translated as CAIPQRTSYNEQFF.